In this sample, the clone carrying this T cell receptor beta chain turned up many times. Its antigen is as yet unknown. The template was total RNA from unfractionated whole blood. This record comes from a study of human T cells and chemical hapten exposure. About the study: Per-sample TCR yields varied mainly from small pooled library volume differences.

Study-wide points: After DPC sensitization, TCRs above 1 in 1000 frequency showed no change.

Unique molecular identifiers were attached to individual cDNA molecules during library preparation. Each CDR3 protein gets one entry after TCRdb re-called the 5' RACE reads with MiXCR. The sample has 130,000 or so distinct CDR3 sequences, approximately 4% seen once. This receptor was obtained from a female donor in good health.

This chain's CDR3 is CASSSYRVRSYNSPLHF. The CDR3 DNA is TGTGCCAGCAGCTCGTACAGGGTGCGGTCCTATAATTCACCCCTCCACTTT. This chain joins TRBV5-6 and TRBJ1-6; maybe TRBD1 (6 bases). The germline V gene has CDR1 SGHDT and CDR2 YYEEEE. The CDR3 consists of 17 residues. V lost 3 bases, J lost 1 base, and 14 bases lay in between.